This T cell receptor beta chain was recorded in a study of a mutant IDH1 vaccine in newly diagnosed glioma. Study information: First vaccine doses came 4-6 weeks after radiotherapy alone, or with temozolomide cycles.

Time point in this sample: week 23, last vaccination. Topical imiquimod was applied with each vaccine dose, which held 300 ug of mutant IDH1 20-mer peptide. Newly diagnosed WHO grade 3 or 4 IDH1-mutant, ATRX-lost astrocytomas were identified in the donors. V was pared by 2 bases and J by 0 bases, with 10 bases between. Germline CDR1 is MNHEY and CDR2 is SMNVEV (reference sequence). The length of the CDR3 is 15 residues. Generated by immunoSEQ multiplex PCR, the TCRdb table keeps only in-frame clones and is missing some. The top ten hold just under 4% of the sample, which has roughly 40,000 clones, around 93% seen once. For this clone: The antigen is unknown.

Broader study findings: Vaccine-induced responses were seen in more than 90% of patients, spanning several MHC alleles. Any relationship between pseudoprogression and changes in top peripheral T cell clonotypes seemed absent.

The TCR originated in a man over 45 with glioma. The rearrangement joins TRBV27 to TRBJ1-2; perhaps TRBD1 as D (6 bases). Sequenced here: PBMCs, sampled from a glioma patient whose treatment included an IDH1 peptide vaccine. The DNA for the CDR3 is TGTGCCAGCAGTTTAATTGGGGGCACTAACTATGGCTACACCTTC. Protein product: CASSLIGGTNYGYTF.